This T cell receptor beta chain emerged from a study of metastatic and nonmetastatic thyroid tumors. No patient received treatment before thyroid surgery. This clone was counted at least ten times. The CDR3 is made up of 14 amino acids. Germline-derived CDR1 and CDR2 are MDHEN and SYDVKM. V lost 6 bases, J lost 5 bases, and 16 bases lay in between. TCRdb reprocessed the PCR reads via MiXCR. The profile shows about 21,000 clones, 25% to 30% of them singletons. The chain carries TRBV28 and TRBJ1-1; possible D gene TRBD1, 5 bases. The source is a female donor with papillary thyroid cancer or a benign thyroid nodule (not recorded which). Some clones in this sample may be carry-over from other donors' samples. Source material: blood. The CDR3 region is CASRPKRGGTEAFF. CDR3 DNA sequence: TGTGCCAGCAGGCCCAAAAGGGGAGGTACTGAAGCTTTCTTT. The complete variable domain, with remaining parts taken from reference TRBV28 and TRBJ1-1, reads DVKVTQSSRYLVKRTGEKVFLECVQDMDHENMFWYRQDPGLGLRLIYFSYDVKMKEKGDIPEGYSVSREKKERFSLILESASTNQTSMYLCASRPKRGGTEAFFGQGTRLTVV.